Described below is a single TCR beta chain sequence and its context. This CDR3 has 16 residues. From germline, CDR1 is SGHRS and CDR2 YFSETQ. V dropped 5 bases and J dropped 0; count of bases not matched to a gene: 8. In the authors' workflow: Cell counts per sample came from amplifying reference gene primers. Repertoires were generated with immunoSEQ multiplex PCR, while TCRdb's copy carries only in-frame clones and drops some. The D gene and trimming were derived from the DNA, and the V and J assignments and clone size from that table. In the table there are around 130,000 clones, about 80% of which are singletons. The data derive from a study of blood T cell repertoires in COVID-19. Whole-study context: COVID-19 samples, acute and convalescent, were from the United States, Italy and Spain.

Specimen: peripheral blood. The chain carries TRBV5-1 and TRBJ1-3; the match to TRBD1 covers 7 bases. The sequence came from a human donor in a cohort sampled during active COVID-19. The CDR3 loop is CASRDETGVSGNTIYF. CDR3 sequence (DNA): TGCGCCAGCAGGGACGAAACAGGGGTCTCTGGAAACACCATATATTTT.